This TCR beta chain was captured in a study of cytomegalovirus exposure and HLA in healthy donors. Study-wide points: Some public TCRs appeared in many individuals, while most sequences were rare. Researchers reported in a later analysis that a missense DCLRE1C variant was tied to TCR beta V- and J-gene trimming. HLA-A and HLA-B allele assignments for most subjects were reportedly predicted accurately using TCR beta sequences. Available immune exposure information covered CMV serostatus only.

It was with 60 Vbeta and 13 Jbeta primers that the PCR ran. Libraries were prepared by immunoSEQ multiplex PCR; TCRdb keeps only in-frame clonotypes and omits some of them. Here the sample spans about 160,000 clones, roughly 84% being singletons. The CDR3 is 14 residues long. Germline V gene data show CDR1 as LGHNA and CDR2 as YNFKEQ. Losses at the gene ends were 0 bases for V and 9 bases for J; bases not matched to a gene: 5. This clone came up once. Its antigen remains unidentified. Sequenced input: PBMCs. V usage is TRBV4-2 and J usage is TRBJ2-1; TRBD2 matches 7 bases. This clonotype originated in a man between 50 and 59 years old in good health and CMV-seropositive. The CDR3 DNA reads TGTGCCAGCAGCCAAGATGGCGGGAGCGGTGAGCAGTTCTTC. Residues: CASSQDGGSGEQFF.